This entry lists 25 T cell receptor beta chains sequenced from one sample in a study of T cell responses to AZD1222 COVID-19 vaccine. Using immunoSEQ multiplex PCR, the repertoire was profiled, and TCRdb retains in-frame clones only, with some absent. The sample carries roughly 200,000 clones, about 90% recorded once. The sequencing used peripheral blood, collected on day 0 of AZD1222 vaccination. The receptors stem from an adult in good health.

The chain has TRBV5-5 and TRBJ1-6; 8 bases agree with TRBD1. The CDR3 totals 15 residues. The germline V gene encodes CDR1 SGHKS and CDR2 YYEKEE (reference sequence). V shed 3 bases, J shed 5 bases, and the junction held 4 bases outside the gene matches. CDR3 nucleotides: TGTGCCAGCAGCTATCCGGGACAGGATAATTCACCCCTCCACTTT. Translating gives CASSYPGQDNSPLHF.

This rearrangement joins TRBV9 to TRBJ1-3; D unclear. The CDR3 spans 15 residues. Deletions cut 4 bases from V and 4 bases from J, with 15 bases between. CDR1 and CDR2 from the germline V gene are SGDLS and YYNGEE. The CDR3 sequence: CASSPDALGGNTIYF. CDR3 coding DNA: TGTGCCAGCAGCCCAGACGCCCTGGGGGGAAACACCATATATTTT.

The chain links TRBV18 to TRBJ1-1; D is uncertain. The CDR3 is made up of 13 amino acids. V lost 3 bases and J lost 4, with 9 bases in between. Germline V gene sequence: CDR1 KGHSH, CDR2 LQKENI. For the CDR3, the DNA is TGTGCCAGCTCACCTAACGAAGGCACTGAAGCTTTCTTT. It specifies CASSPNEGTEAFF.

V and J are TRBV5-1 and TRBJ1-3; D gene unclear. CDR3 length: 16 amino acids. Germline V gene data show CDR1 as SGHRS and CDR2 as YFSETQ. Trimming took off 0 bases at V and 5 bases at J, with 15 bases between the two ends. This chain's CDR3 is CASSLDPGMKRNTIYF. For the CDR3, the DNA is TGCGCCAGCAGCTTGGACCCGGGGATGAAGAGAAACACCATATATTTT.

The chain joins TRBV7-9 to TRBJ1-5; possible D gene TRBD1, 5 bases. Germline V CDR1 and CDR2: SEHNR, FQNEAQ (reference sequence). The CDR3 contains 16 residues. V dropped 4 bases and J dropped 6 bases, with 19 bases sitting between them. The CDR3 DNA reads TGTGCCAGCAGCTCCCCCGGGGCCAAGGTAAGTCAGCCCCAGCATTTT. Protein sequence: CASSSPGAKVSQPQHF.

The CDR3: CASSRTMDSGNTIYF. CDR3 nucleotides: TGTGCCAGCAGTCGGACGATGGATTCTGGAAACACCATATATTTT. The rearrangement links TRBV6-6 to TRBJ1-3; no firm D call. Germline values: CDR1 MNHNY, CDR2 SVGAGI (reference sequence). V was pared by 5 bases and J by 1 base, with 12 bases between. The CDR3 extends over 15 amino acids.

The rearrangement links TRBV9 to TRBJ1-2; 10 bases align to TRBD1. Germline-derived CDR1 and CDR2 are SGDLS and YYNGEE. CDR3 size: 14 residues. Trimming removed 3 bases from V and 8 bases from J; junction bases left unmatched: 7. This chain's CDR3 is CASSATGGAGGYTF. CDR3 nucleotides: TGTGCCAGCAGCGCGACAGGGGGCGCGGGGGGCTACACCTTC.

The chain carries TRBV6-6 and TRBJ1-5, with TRBD1 matching 7 bases. Germline V lookup: CDR1 MNHNY, CDR2 SVGAGI (reference sequence). There are 14 residues in the CDR3. Germline trimming cut 5 bases from V and 2 bases from J; bases unmatched to any gene: 3. The CDR3 DNA follows: TGTGCCAGCAGTCCCCAGGGGGGCAATCAGCCCCAGCATTTT. It codes for CASSPQGGNQPQHF.

This clone was seen just once. V gene TRBV5-1 combines with J gene TRBJ1-2; D is perhaps TRBD1 (5 bases). The germline CDR1 and CDR2 sequences are SGHRS and YFSETQ. V lost 1 base and J 7 bases, leaving 23 bases between the germline ends. This CDR3 contains 17 residues. CDR3 nucleotide sequence: TGCGCCAGCAGCTTGCTTTCCATCGGACAAGAGGTTTTTGGCTACACCTTC. This encodes CASSLLSIGQEVFGYTF.

The chain has TRBV29-1 and TRBJ2-4; D is undetermined. The length of the CDR3 is 11 residues. The germline V and J ends were trimmed by 4 bases and 1 base, with 2 bases remaining between them. From germline, CDR1 is SQVTM and CDR2 ANQGSEA. CDR3 amino acids: CSVVAKNIQYF. The DNA for the CDR3 is TGCAGCGTTGTGGCCAAAAACATTCAGTACTTC.

The V call is TRBV12-2, the J call TRBJ2-4. TRBV12-2 is designated a pseudogene. The CDR3 covers 19 residues. Here the CDR3 reads CASRLVYGTSGQEWNIQYF. CDR3 DNA sequence: TGTGCAAGTCGCTTAGTCTATGGGACCTCGGGGCAGGAGTGGAACATTCAGTACTTC.

The V and J genes are TRBV5-1 and TRBJ2-3; D tentatively reads TRBD1 or TRBD2 (5 bases each). This CDR3 has 15 amino acids. Germline CDR1 reads SGHRS; CDR2 reads YFSETQ. V lost 2 bases, J lost 1 base, and 11 bases lay in between. The CDR3 coding sequence is TGCGCCAGCAGCTTCCCCGGGGCAGGCACAGATACGCAGTATTTT. Residues: CASSFPGAGTDTQYF.

This chain connects TRBV30 to TRBJ2-7; TRBD1 matches at 12 bases. Germline lookup yields CDR1 GTSNPN and CDR2 SVGIG (reference sequence). V dropped 7 bases and J dropped 6; count of bases not matched to a gene: 13. This CDR3 has 15 residues. The CDR3 DNA reads as TGTGCCTATACGATATGGGGACAGGGGGCCCTCGAGCAGTACTTC. This codes for CAYTIWGQGALEQYF.

J is TRBJ1-1 and V is TRBV5-1; 8 positions agree with TRBD1. Germline V gene sequence: CDR1 SGHRS, CDR2 YFSETQ. CDR3 length: 15 residues. After removal of 3 bases from V and 2 bases from J, the junction contained 6 bases not matched to a gene. CDR3 in DNA: TGCGCCAGCAGCTCTGGACAGGGATATAACACTGAAGCTTTCTTT. Translation: CASSSGQGYNTEAFF.

The chain is built from TRBV4-2 and TRBJ1-3; D remains ambiguous. Trimming removed 4 bases at V and 0 bases at J, with 16 bases between. This CDR3 comprises 17 residues. Germline V gene lookup returns CDR1 LGHNA and CDR2 YNFKEQ. The CDR3 here is CASSPQITVSSGNTIYF. The DNA for the CDR3 is TGTGCCAGCAGCCCCCAAATCACAGTTAGCTCTGGAAACACCATATATTTT.

This clone was observed a few times. The gene calls are TRBV13 and TRBJ1-2; maybe TRBD1 (5 bases). Germline V CDR1 and CDR2: PRHDT, FYEKMQ (reference sequence). This CDR3 region has 17 residues. Trimming removed 6 bases from V and 1 base from J, with 21 bases in between. The CDR3 bases are TGTGCCAGCAGTGCGACCGGGACGGATACCCTTAACTATGGCTACACCTTC. This sequence encodes CASSATGTDTLNYGYTF.

This sequence joins TRBV2 and TRBJ2-7; the D is unclear. From germline, CDR1 is SNHLY and CDR2 FYNNEI. The CDR3 length is 11 residues. V was cut by 8 bases and J by 4 bases, with 9 bases left in between. The CDR3 DNA is TGTGCCAGCCGAGTGGAATACGAGCAGTACTTC. Its protein is CASRVEYEQYF.

The chain employs TRBV6-6 and TRBJ1-2; a possible D gene is TRBD1 (5 bases). From germline, CDR1 is MNHNY and CDR2 SVGAGI (reference sequence). V shed 0 bases and J shed 2 bases, with 7 bases lying between them. This CDR3 has 14 amino acids. The CDR3 is CASSYSKGNYGYTF. For the CDR3, the DNA is TGTGCCAGCAGTTACTCGAAGGGGAACTATGGCTACACCTTC.

This chain connects TRBV6-5 to TRBJ1-2; D call uncertain. The CDR3 spans 14 residues. Trimming pared 7 bases from V and 4 bases from J, leaving 16 bases between. Germline CDR1 reads MNHEY; CDR2 reads SVGAGI. DNA of the CDR3: TGTGCCAGCATAACGATCAGAGGGCGCTATGGCTACACCTTC. Translation: CASITIRGRYGYTF.

The chain combines TRBV12-5 with TRBJ1-2; no reliable D call. The V gene's germline CDR1 is LGHNT and CDR2 FRNRAP. V was shortened by 5 bases and J by 0 bases, with 13 bases between the two germline ends. This CDR3 has 15 residues. CDR3 DNA: TGTGCTAGTGGTGTGCATGGGCTCACTAACTATGGCTACACCTTC. Amino acids: CASGVHGLTNYGYTF.

The rearrangement links TRBV9 to TRBJ2-7; TRBD1 is a possible D gene (6 bases). There are 16 residues in the CDR3. V dropped 3 bases and J dropped 2 bases, with 18 bases sitting between them. The germline V gene encodes CDR1 SGDLS and CDR2 YYNGEE. Written as DNA, the CDR3 is TGTGCCAGCAGCGCCACATCCGGGACATCCACCTACGAGCAGTACTTC. Its protein product is CASSATSGTSTYEQYF.

V gene TRBV5-1 combines with J gene TRBJ1-2; D is possibly TRBD1 (5 bases). The CDR3 consists of 14 residues. The V gene lost 0 bases and the J gene lost 2 bases, with 8 bases spanning the gap. In germline, CDR1 is SGHRS, CDR2 YFSETQ. CDR3 nucleotide sequence: TGCGCCAGCAGCTTGGATGGGGGAAACTATGGCTACACCTTC. Translating it yields CASSLDGGNYGYTF.

V and J are TRBV5-1 and TRBJ2-4; 7 positions agree with TRBD1. This CDR3 contains 19 residues. Germline V gene data show CDR1 as SGHRS and CDR2 as YFSETQ. Losses at the gene ends were 0 bases for V and 0 bases for J; bases not matched to a gene: 12. CDR3 coding DNA: TGCGCCAGCAGCTTGGTGGGACAGCCCTCCGGAAAAGCCAAAAACATTCAGTACTTC. The encoded protein is CASSLVGQPSGKAKNIQYF.

The chain has TRBV7-2 and TRBJ2-7, with 10 bases fitting TRBD2. The CDR3 has 18 residues. Germline V CDR1 and CDR2: SGHTA, FQGNSA. With 0 bases clipped from V and 2 bases from J, the junction kept 10 bases outside the gene matches. CDR3 bases: TGTGCCAGCAGCTTAGCGCCCCCCCTAGCGGGGGTAACCTACGAGCAGTACTTC. Encoded protein: CASSLAPPLAGVTYEQYF.

The chain combines TRBV28 with TRBJ2-4; 14 positions agree with TRBD2. V was pared by 6 bases and J by 8 bases, with 6 bases of the junction left unmatched. Looked up from germline, CDR1 is MDHEN and CDR2 is SYDVKM. The CDR3 loop spans 15 amino acids. DNA of the CDR3: TGTGCCAGCAGCTCCCCGACTAGCGGGGGGGACATTCAGTACTTC. As protein: CASSSPTSGGDIQYF.